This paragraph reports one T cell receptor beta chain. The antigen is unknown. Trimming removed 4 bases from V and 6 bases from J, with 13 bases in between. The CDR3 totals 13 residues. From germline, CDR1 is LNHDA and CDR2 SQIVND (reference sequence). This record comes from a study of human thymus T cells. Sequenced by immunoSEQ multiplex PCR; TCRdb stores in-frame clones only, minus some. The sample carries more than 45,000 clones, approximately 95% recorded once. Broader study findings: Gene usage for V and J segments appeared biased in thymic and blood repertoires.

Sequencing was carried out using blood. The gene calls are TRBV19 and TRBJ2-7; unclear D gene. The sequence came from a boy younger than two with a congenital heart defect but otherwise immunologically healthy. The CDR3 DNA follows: TGTGCCAGTAGTACCCAGTCCCGTTCCGAGCAGTACTTC. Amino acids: CASSTQSRSEQYF.